This T cell receptor beta chain was sequenced in a study of blood T cell dynamics during melanoma immunotherapy. Stated time point: week 3, after first cycle of checkpoint inhibitor. Apart from a couple of fast progressors, RECIST 1.1 response was judged 12 weeks post-infusion. This clone was seen only a few times. Only in-frame clones appear in the TCRdb table, and some are missing; sequencing was by immunoSEQ multiplex PCR. The data hold roughly 29,000 clones, with 80% to 85% observed a single time. This specimen consisted of blood, obtained from a patient treated with checkpoint blockade. The clonotype originates from a human donor with melanoma.

CDR3 sequence: CASSVYTGELFF. The CDR3 nucleotides read TGTGCCAGCAGCGTCTACACCGGGGAGCTGTTTTTT. The chain has TRBV7-8 and TRBJ2-2; no reliable D call. Trimming shortened V by 5 bases and J by 3 bases, and 4 bases separated the two germline ends. The CDR3 has 12 residues. The germline CDR1 and CDR2 sequences are SGHVS and FQNEAQ.